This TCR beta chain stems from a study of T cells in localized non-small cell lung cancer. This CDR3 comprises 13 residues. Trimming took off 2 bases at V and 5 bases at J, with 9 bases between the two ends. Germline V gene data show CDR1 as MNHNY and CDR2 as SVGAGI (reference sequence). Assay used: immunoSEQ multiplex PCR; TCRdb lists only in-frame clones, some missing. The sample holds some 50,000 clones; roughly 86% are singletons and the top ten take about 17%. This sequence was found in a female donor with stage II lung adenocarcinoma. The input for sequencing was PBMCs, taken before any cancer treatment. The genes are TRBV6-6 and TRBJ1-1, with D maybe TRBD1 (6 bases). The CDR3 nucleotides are TGTGCCAGCAGTTACAGGGGGTGGACTGAAGCTTTCTTT. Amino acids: CASSYRGWTEAFF.